This T cell receptor beta chain was sequenced in a study of patients and donors after allogeneic stem cell transplantation. CDR1 and CDR2 from the germline V gene are DFQATT and SNEGSKA (reference sequence). After removal of 2 bases from V and 0 bases from J, the junction contained 5 bases not matched to a gene. There are 15 residues in the CDR3. TCRdb recomputed calls from the RT-PCR reads with MiXCR, one row per CDR3 protein. The table shows approximately 220,000 distinct CDR3 sequences, with less than 50% occurring only once. The sequence was collected from a human donor who was either an allogeneic HSCT recipient or a stem cell or donor lymphocyte infusion donor (not recorded which). It is not recorded whose cells these are; they may come from a transplant donor. The V gene is TRBV20-1, the J gene TRBJ2-7; 9 nucleotides agree with TRBD2. What was sequenced was blood, either unsorted or a sorted T cell fraction (not recorded which). Here the CDR3 reads CSARFSGGFSYEQYF. The CDR3 bases are TGCAGTGCTAGATTTAGCGGGGGATTCTCCTACGAGCAGTACTTC.